These 10 T cell receptor beta chains share one sample of origin, sequenced in a study of T cell responses to AZD1222 COVID-19 vaccine. Using immunoSEQ multiplex PCR, the repertoire was profiled, and TCRdb retains in-frame clones only, with some absent. The sample lists roughly 80,000 clones; about nine tenths were seen once. The sequences come from peripheral blood, collected on day 0 of MenACWY control vaccination. The receptors here all came from an adult in good health.

This chain uses TRBV11-2 with TRBJ2-5, with D perhaps matching TRBD2 (6 bases). Germline V lookup: CDR1 SGHAT, CDR2 FQNNGV. Trimming removed 5 bases from V and 3 bases from J, with 13 bases in between. The CDR3 length is 14 residues. CDR3 loop: CASSPIGGKETQYF. For the CDR3, the DNA is TGTGCCAGCAGCCCAATCGGGGGTAAAGAGACCCAGTACTTC.

The J gene is TRBJ2-2, the V gene TRBV2; 8 nucleotides agree with TRBD1. The junction had 3 bases not matched to a gene; V was cut back by 5 bases and J by 4 bases. The germline gives CDR1 SNHLY, CDR2 FYNNEI. The CDR3 is 14 amino acids. The CDR3 is CASSRTGSTGELFF. The CDR3, as DNA: TGTGCCAGCAGTCGGACAGGGTCCACCGGGGAGCTGTTTTTT.

V and J are TRBV7-2 and TRBJ2-2, with D perhaps matching TRBD2 (5 bases). Trimming removed 0 bases from V and 4 bases from J, with 15 bases in between. This CDR3 comprises 17 residues. CDR1 is SGHTA and CDR2 is FQGNSA in the germline V gene. Written as DNA, the CDR3 is TGTGCCAGCAGCTTAGCAATGAGGGTAGAGAGCACCGGGGAGCTGTTTTTT. Amino acids: CASSLAMRVESTGELFF.

This sequence joins TRBV4-1 and TRBJ1-1; D remains ambiguous. V gave up 0 bases and J gave up 3 bases, with 5 bases separating them. CDR1 is MGHRA, CDR2 YSYEKL, per germline. CDR3 length: 13 amino acids. The CDR3 region is CASSQDSYTEAFF. CDR3 sequence (DNA): TGCGCCAGCAGCCAAGATTCCTACACTGAAGCTTTCTTT.

V is TRBV5-1 and J is TRBJ1-1; unclear D gene. Trimming took off 4 bases at V and 11 bases at J, with 15 bases between the two ends. The CDR3 is 12 residues long. CDR1 and CDR2 from the germline V gene are SGHRS and YFSETQ. CDR3 sequence: CASSPTSGDAFF. The CDR3 DNA follows: TGCGCCAGCAGCCCGACATCGGGTGATGCTTTCTTT. Looking up the rest from reference TRBV5-1 and TRBJ1-1 gives the full variable domain: KAGVTQTPRYLIKTRGQQVTLSCSPISGHRSVSWYQQTPGQGLQFLFEYFSETQRNKGNFPGRFSGRQFSNSRSEMNVSTLELGDSALYLCASSPTSGDAFFGQGTRLTVV.

The chain carries TRBV4-2 and TRBJ2-4, with a possible D match to TRBD2 (5 bases). The V and J ends lost 1 base and 0 bases respectively, with 13 bases between them. This CDR3 contains 17 residues. Germline V gives CDR1 LGHNA, CDR2 YNFKEQ. This chain's CDR3 is CASSQAWAGVAKNIQYF. CDR3 coding DNA: TGTGCCAGCAGCCAAGCCTGGGCGGGCGTAGCCAAAAACATTCAGTACTTC.

The chain has TRBV19 and TRBJ2-6; 7 bases line up with TRBD1. Per the germline V gene, CDR1 is LNHDA and CDR2 is SQIVND (reference sequence). V gave up 6 bases and J gave up 2 bases; unmatched junction bases: 4. The CDR3 has 15 residues. CDR3 bases: TGTGCCAGTAGCCTAGACAGGGCTGGGGCCAACGTCCTGACTTTC. Translated, it gives CASSLDRAGANVLTF.

V gene TRBV6-2 or TRBV6-3 combines with J gene TRBJ1-1; weak D call: TRBD1 (6 bases). V was clipped by 0 bases and J by 5 bases, with 7 bases between them. The CDR3 is 13 amino acids. Germline V gene data show CDR1 as MNHEY and CDR2 as SVGEGT. CDR3 in DNA: TGTGCCAGCAGTTACTCAGGGGGAACTGAAGCTTTCTTT. Its protein is CASSYSGGTEAFF.

Only one count was recorded for this clone. V is TRBV28 and J is TRBJ1-3; D unresolved. This CDR3 is 12 amino acids long. The germline CDR1 and CDR2 sequences are MDHEN and SYDVKM. V was pared by 8 bases and J by 5 bases, with 10 bases between. This CDR3 reads CASAFGRNTIYF. Here the CDR3 DNA reads TGTGCCAGCGCATTCGGGAGAAACACCATATATTTT.

V gene TRBV28 combines with J gene TRBJ1-4; D gene ambiguous. Germline V gives CDR1 MDHEN, CDR2 SYDVKM. Trimming left V 1 base short and J 4 bases short, with 10 bases between. CDR3 size: 15 residues. The CDR3 reads CASSLSTAGNEKLFF. The CDR3 nucleotides are TGTGCCAGCAGTTTATCAACAGCGGGTAATGAAAAACTGTTTTTT.